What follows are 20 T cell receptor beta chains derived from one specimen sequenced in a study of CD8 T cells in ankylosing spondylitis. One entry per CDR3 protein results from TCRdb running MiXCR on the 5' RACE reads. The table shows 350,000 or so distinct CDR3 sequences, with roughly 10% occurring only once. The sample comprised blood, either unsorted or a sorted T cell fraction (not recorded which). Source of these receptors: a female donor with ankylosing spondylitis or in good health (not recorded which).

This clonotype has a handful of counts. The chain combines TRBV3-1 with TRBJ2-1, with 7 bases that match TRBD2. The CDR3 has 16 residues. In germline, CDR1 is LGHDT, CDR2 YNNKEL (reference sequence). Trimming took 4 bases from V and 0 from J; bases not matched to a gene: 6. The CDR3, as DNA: TGTGCCAGCAGCCTGGGACTACCCAACTCCTACAATGAGCAGTTCTTC. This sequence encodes CASSLGLPNSYNEQFF.

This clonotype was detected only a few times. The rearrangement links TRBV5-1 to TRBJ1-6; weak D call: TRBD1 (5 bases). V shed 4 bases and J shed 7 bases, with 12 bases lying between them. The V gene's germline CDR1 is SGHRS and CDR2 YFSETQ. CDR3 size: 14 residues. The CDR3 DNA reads TGCGCCAGCAGCATCGGGACGGAAAATTCACCCCTCCACTTT. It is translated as CASSIGTENSPLHF.

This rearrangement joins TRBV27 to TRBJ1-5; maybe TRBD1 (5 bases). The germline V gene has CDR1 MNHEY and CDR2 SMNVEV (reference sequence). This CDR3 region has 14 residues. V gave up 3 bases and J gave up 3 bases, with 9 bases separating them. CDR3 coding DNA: TGTGCCAGCAGTTTTACGGGGCTCAATCAGCCCCAGCATTTT. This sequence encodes CASSFTGLNQPQHF.

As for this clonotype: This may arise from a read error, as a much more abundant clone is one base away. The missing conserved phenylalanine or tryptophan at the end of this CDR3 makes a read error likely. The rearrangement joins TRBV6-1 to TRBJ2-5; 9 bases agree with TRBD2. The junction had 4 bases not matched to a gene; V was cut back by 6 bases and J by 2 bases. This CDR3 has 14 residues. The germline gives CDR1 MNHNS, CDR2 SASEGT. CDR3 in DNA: TGTGCCAGCAGGGCCCTAGCGGGGCAAGAGACCCAGTACCTC. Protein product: CASRALAGQETQYL.

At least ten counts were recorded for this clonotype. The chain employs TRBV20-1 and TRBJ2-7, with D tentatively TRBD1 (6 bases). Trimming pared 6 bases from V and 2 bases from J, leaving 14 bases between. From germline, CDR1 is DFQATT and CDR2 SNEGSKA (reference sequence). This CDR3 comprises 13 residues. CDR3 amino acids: CSARTVGAYEQYF. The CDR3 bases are TGCAGTGCCAGGACAGTTGGCGCCTACGAGCAGTACTTC.

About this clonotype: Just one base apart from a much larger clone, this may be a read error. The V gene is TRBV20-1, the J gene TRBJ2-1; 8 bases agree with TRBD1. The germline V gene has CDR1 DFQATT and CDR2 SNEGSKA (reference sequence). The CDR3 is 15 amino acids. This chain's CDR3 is CSARAAGGPINEQLF. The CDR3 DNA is TGCAGTGCTAGAGCAGCAGGGGGCCCGATCAATGAGCAGCTCTTC.

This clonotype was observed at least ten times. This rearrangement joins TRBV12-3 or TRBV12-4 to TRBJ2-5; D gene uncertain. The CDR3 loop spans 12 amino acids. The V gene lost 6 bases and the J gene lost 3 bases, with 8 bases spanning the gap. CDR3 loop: CASSTTEETQYF. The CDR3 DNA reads TGTGCCAGCAGCACCACCGAAGAGACCCAGTACTTC.

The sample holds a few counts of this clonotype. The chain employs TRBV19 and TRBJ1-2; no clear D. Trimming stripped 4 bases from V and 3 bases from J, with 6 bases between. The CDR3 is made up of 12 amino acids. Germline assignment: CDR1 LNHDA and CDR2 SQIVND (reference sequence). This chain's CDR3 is CASSNDHYGYTF. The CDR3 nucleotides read TGTGCCAGTAGTAACGACCACTATGGCTACACCTTC.

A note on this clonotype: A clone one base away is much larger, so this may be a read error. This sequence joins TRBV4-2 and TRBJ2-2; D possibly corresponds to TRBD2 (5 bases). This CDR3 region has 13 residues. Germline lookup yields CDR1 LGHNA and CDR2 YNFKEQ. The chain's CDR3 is CASRDLATGELLF. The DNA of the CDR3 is TGTGCCAGCAGGGACCTGGCCACCGGGGAGCTGCTTTTT.

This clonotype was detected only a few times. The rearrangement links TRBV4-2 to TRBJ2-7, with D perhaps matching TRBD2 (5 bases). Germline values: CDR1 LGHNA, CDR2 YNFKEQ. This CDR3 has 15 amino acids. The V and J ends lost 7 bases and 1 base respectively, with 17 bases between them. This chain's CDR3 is CASTLGLSGSYEQYF. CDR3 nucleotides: TGTGCCAGCACCCTCGGACTTTCGGGTTCCTACGAGCAGTACTTC.

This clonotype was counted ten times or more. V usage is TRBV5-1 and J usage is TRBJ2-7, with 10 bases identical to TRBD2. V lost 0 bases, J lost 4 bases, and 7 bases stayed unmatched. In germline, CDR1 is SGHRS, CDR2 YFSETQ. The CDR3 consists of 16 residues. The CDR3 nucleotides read TGCGCCAGCAGCTTGGGGACTAGCGGAGTTCTATACGAGCAGTACTTC. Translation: CASSLGTSGVLYEQYF.

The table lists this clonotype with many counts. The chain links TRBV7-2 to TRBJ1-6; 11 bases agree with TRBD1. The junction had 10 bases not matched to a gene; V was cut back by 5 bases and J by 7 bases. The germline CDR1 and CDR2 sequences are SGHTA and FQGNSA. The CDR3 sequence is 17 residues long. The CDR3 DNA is TGTGCCAGCAGCCCGCGGACAGGGGGCATTTCGAATTCACCCCTCCACTTT. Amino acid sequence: CASSPRTGGISNSPLHF.

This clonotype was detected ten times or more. Written as DNA, the CDR3 is TGTGCCAGCTCCCTCAGAGCAGCAGACTCTGGAAACACCATATATTTT. Its translation is CASSLRAADSGNTIYF. This chain joins TRBV18 and TRBJ1-3; D remains unclear. Germline V gives CDR1 KGHSH, CDR2 LQKENI. The CDR3 covers 16 residues. V was cut by 6 bases and J by 0 bases, with 15 bases left in between.

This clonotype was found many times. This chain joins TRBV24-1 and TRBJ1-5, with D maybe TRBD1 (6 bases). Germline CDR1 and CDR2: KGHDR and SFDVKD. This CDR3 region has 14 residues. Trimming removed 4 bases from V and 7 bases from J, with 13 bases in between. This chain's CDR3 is CATSETGFWQPQHF. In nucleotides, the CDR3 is TGTGCCACCAGTGAAACAGGGTTCTGGCAGCCCCAGCATTTT.

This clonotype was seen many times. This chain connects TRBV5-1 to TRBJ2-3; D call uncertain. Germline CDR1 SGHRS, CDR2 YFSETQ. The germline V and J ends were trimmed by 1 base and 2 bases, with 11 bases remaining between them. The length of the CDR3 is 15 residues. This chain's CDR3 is CASSLRSSNTDTQYF. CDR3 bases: TGCGCCAGCAGCTTGCGGAGTTCAAACACAGATACGCAGTATTTT.

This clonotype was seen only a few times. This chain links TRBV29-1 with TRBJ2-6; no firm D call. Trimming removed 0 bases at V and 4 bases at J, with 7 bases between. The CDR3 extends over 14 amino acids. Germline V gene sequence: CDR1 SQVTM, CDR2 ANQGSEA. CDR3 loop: CSVEDLRGANVLTF. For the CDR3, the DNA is TGCAGCGTTGAAGATCTAAGAGGGGCCAACGTCCTGACTTTC.

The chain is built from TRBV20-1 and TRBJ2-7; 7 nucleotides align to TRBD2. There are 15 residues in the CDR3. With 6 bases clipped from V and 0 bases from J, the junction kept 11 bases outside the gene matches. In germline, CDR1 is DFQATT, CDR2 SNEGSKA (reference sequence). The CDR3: CSAQLAQLSSYEQYF. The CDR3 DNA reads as TGCAGTGCCCAACTAGCGCAGCTGAGCTCCTACGAGCAGTACTTC.

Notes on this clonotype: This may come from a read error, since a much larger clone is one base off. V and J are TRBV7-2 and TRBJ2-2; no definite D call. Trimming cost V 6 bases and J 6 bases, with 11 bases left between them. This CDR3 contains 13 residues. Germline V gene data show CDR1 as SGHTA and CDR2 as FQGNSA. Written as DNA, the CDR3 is TGTGCCAGCAGTCCCATATTCGCCGGGGAGCTGTTTTTT. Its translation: CASSPIFAGELFF.

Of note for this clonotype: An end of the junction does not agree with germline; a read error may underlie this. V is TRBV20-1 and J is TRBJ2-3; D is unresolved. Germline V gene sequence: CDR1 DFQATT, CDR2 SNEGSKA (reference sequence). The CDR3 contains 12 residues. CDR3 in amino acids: CRARRDSDTQYF. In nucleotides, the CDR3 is TGCAGAGCTAGGCGAGACTCGGATACGCAGTATTTT.

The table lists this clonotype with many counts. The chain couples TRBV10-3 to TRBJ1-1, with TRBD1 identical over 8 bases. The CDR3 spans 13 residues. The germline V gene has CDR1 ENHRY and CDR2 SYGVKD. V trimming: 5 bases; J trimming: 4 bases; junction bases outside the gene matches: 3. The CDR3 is CAISLDRGTEAFF. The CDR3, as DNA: TGTGCCATCAGTCTCGACAGGGGCACTGAAGCTTTCTTT.